The 8 T cell receptor beta chains reported below all come from one sample, sequenced in a study of cytomegalovirus exposure and HLA in healthy donors. Primers: 60 Vbeta forward and 13 Jbeta reverse. The protocol was immunoSEQ multiplex PCR, while the TCRdb copy is restricted to in-frame clones and leaves out a portion. The repertoire holds about 100,000 clones, with 75% as singletons. The specimen was PBMCs. The receptor source for this set is a man aged 50-59 years in good health and CMV-seronegative.

The table lists this clone with a count of one. V and J are TRBV11-2 and TRBJ1-1; D perhaps matches TRBD1 (6 bases). Germline CDR1 reads SGHAT; CDR2 reads FQNNGV. The CDR3 spans 15 residues. V was shortened by 5 bases and J by 4 bases, with 17 bases between the two germline ends. CDR3 DNA sequence: TGTGCCAGCAGCCTACACAACGGGGGGCCCACTGAAGCTTTCTTT. It yields the protein CASSLHNGGPTEAFF.

This clone was picked up one time. The chain recombines TRBV15 with TRBJ2-1, with D uncertain. V was trimmed by 5 bases and J by 6 bases, leaving 11 bases between them. The CDR3 sequence is 13 residues long. Germline CDR1 reads LNHNV; CDR2 reads YYDKDF (reference sequence). The CDR3 protein is CATSLIEANEQFF. CDR3 nucleotides: TGTGCCACCAGCCTCATTGAGGCCAATGAGCAGTTCTTC.

This rearrangement joins TRBV11-3 to TRBJ1-5, with D hard to call. The CDR3 loop spans 15 amino acids. CDR1 is SGHNT and CDR2 is YENEEA in the germline V gene. The germline V and J ends were trimmed by 2 bases and 4 bases, with 12 bases remaining between them. The CDR3 reads CASSLRGPVNQPQHF. DNA of the CDR3: TGTGCCAGCAGCTTAAGAGGGCCCGTGAATCAGCCCCAGCATTTT.

This clone turned up a few times. CDR3 coding DNA: TGTGCCAGCTCGCCCTCCCGGGGACTGTGGACCACTGAAGCTTTCTTT. This encodes CASSPSRGLWTTEAFF. The chain uses TRBV18 and TRBJ1-1; a possible D gene is TRBD1 (5 bases). The V end was cut by 6 bases, the J end by 4 bases, with 21 bases between. Germline V lookup: CDR1 KGHSH, CDR2 LQKENI. This CDR3 has 16 residues. Variable domain in full (rest from reference TRBV18 and TRBJ1-1): NAGVMQNPRHLVRRRGQEARLRCSPMKGHSHVYWYRQLPEEGLKFMVYLQKENIIDESGMPKERFSAEFPKEGPSILRIQQVVRGDSAAYFCASSPSRGLWTTEAFFGQGTRLTVV.

The V gene is TRBV4-2, the J gene TRBJ2-5; possibly TRBD1 for D (5 bases). Germline assignment: CDR1 LGHNA and CDR2 YNFKEQ. V was clipped by 2 bases and J by 1 base, with 14 bases between them. This CDR3 comprises 16 residues. CDR3 region: CASSQSHGDSQETQYF. The DNA of the CDR3 is TGTGCCAGCAGCCAATCTCATGGAGACAGCCAAGAGACCCAGTACTTC.

The chain couples TRBV7-2 to TRBJ1-5, with D hard to call. Per germline, CDR1 SGHTA and CDR2 FQGNSA. V was shortened by 1 base and J by 3 bases, with 13 bases between the two germline ends. The length of the CDR3 is 16 residues. CDR3 nucleotides: TGTGCCAGCAGCTTAGTCTCACAGAATCACAATCAGCCCCAGCATTTT. Translating gives CASSLVSQNHNQPQHF.

The chain carries TRBV6-4 and TRBJ1-5, with D possibly TRBD1 on 6 matching bases. V lost 5 bases to trimming and J lost 5 bases, with 25 bases between them. Per germline, CDR1 MRHNA and CDR2 SNTAGT. The CDR3 has 18 residues. CDR3 sequence: CASSPNLYHRETDQPQHF. DNA of the CDR3: TGTGCCAGCAGTCCGAATTTATACCACAGGGAGACGGATCAGCCCCAGCATTTT.

V is TRBV7-6 and J is TRBJ1-5, with D maybe TRBD1 (5 bases). The germline gives CDR1 SGHVS, CDR2 FNYEAQ. V was cut by 1 base and J by 7 bases, with 5 bases left in between. CDR3 length: 12 residues. CDR3 amino acids: CASSLEGQPQHF. DNA of the CDR3: TGTGCCAGCAGCTTAGAGGGGCAGCCCCAGCATTTT.